A selection of T cell receptor beta chains follows, all from one sample in a study of somatic mutations in cytotoxic T cells in rheumatoid arthritis. Sequencing used immunoSEQ multiplex PCR; TCRdb keeps in-frame clones, though not all of them. This repertoire shows more than 9,000 clones, 55% to 75% found once; its top ten account for approximately 40%. The specimen sequenced was CD8+ T cells sorted from blood. The receptors were sampled from an adult with rheumatoid arthritis. Each CDR3 is given with its conserved first and last residue. Each record gives: V gene, D gene, clone size, J gene, CDR3 DNA, CDR3 protein. D genes are given only for firm matches. Size is stated for part of the rows, as once, few or many counts, or as a class when the clone is expanded.

>TRBV10-1|-|-|TRBJ1-4
TGCGCCAGCAGTTATTGGGGACGTCGAGATTTTCCCGCAACTAATGAAAAACTGTTTTTT
CASSYWGRRDFPATNEKLFF
>TRBV28|-|-|TRBJ1-1
TGTGCCAGCAGTTTATGGTCGGGGGCGGACACTGAAGCTTTCTTT
CASSLWSGADTEAFF
>TRBV5-1|-|-|TRBJ2-7
TGCGCCAGCAGCCCAATGAATACACCCCCGGAGCAGTACTTC
CASSPMNTPPEQYF
>TRBV27|-|-|TRBJ2-5
TGTGCCAGCGGATCGTTGAGGGCGCAACAAGAGACCCAGTACTTC
CASGSLRAQQETQYF
>TRBV7-9|-|few|TRBJ1-5
TGTGCCAGCAGCCAGGACAGTCTTGATCAGCCCCAGCATTTT
CASSQDSLDQPQHF
>TRBV19|-|-|TRBJ1-1
TGTGCCAGTAGTATTGGCCAGATACAACACACTGAAGCTTTCTTT
CASSIGQIQHTEAFF
>TRBV10-3|TRBD2|-|TRBJ2-7
TGTGCCATCGGTAGACTAGCGGGTGACTCCTACGAGCAGTACTTC
CAIGRLAGDSYEQYF
>TRBV19|TRBD1|-|TRBJ1-5
TGTGCCAGTAGTACCGGGACAGGGATTAGCAATCAGCCCCAGCATTTT
CASSTGTGISNQPQHF
>TRBV19|-|few|TRBJ1-3
TGTGCCAGTAGTACCGGTCCCCAGGGTACGGGAAACACCATATATTTT
CASSTGPQGTGNTIYF
>TRBV2|-|-|TRBJ2-7
TGTGCCAGCAGTGCCGATGCACTAACCTACGAGCAGTACTTC
CASSADALTYEQYF
>TRBV5-5|-|-|TRBJ2-2
TGTGCCAGCAGCCACGGGCGGCTGTTTTTT
CASSHGRLFF
>TRBV7-2|TRBD2|-|TRBJ2-7
TGTGCCAGCAGCTATGGGAGCGGCGGGGGGGGGTACGAGCAGTACTTC
CASSYGSGGGGYEQYF
>TRBV7-9|-|few|TRBJ1-2
TGTGCCAGCAGCCCCCCAAAACCGACAGGAAACTATGGCTACACCTTC
CASSPPKPTGNYGYTF
>TRBV28|-|-|TRBJ2-7
TGTGCCAGCAGTTTCACACTCAGGGAGTCCTACGAGCAGTACTTC
CASSFTLRESYEQYF